This paragraph reports one T cell receptor beta chain. These data originate in a study of OX40 agonist ivuxolimab in advanced cancers. About the study: Ivuxolimab, an antibody that agonizes OX40 (CD134), was administered to the patients.

Repertoires were generated with immunoSEQ multiplex PCR, while TCRdb's copy carries only in-frame clones and drops some. This sample has fewer than 90,000 clones, with around nine tenths found just once. This clonotype was obtained from an adult with an advanced solid tumor such as melanoma, head and neck, liver or kidney cancer. Material: CD4+ or CD8+ T cells sorted from blood, obtained in a trial of the OX40 agonist ivuxolimab.

The CDR3, as DNA: TGTGCCAGCAGCTTGGAGCGGTACAGGTTCTTC. It encodes CASSLERYRFF. The chain uses TRBV5-8 and TRBJ2-1, with D possibly TRBD2 on 5 matching bases. Germline lookup yields CDR1 SGHTS and CDR2 YDEGEE. The V gene lost 0 bases and the J gene lost 15 bases, with 10 bases spanning the gap. CDR3 length equals 11 residues.